This TCR beta chain emerged from a study of monozygotic twins with inflammatory bowel disease. TCRdb reprocessed the 5' RACE reads; each CDR3 protein has one entry and no DNA is given. With some 170,000 distinct CDR3 sequences in the sample, the ten largest clones hold 2.5% to 3%. The sequence was collected from a human donor with ulcerative colitis or Crohn's disease, or a healthy co-twin of an affected twin (not recorded which). Specimen: blood.

The CDR3: CATSDLPTSGIGEQYF. The chain uses TRBV24-1 and TRBJ2-7; with no DNA, the TCRdb D assignment of TRBD2 cannot be verified. This CDR3 spans 16 amino acids. CDR1 and CDR2 (germline): KGHDR, SFDVKD.